Described below is a single TCR beta chain sequence and its context. Measured with immunoSEQ multiplex PCR; TCRdb has only the in-frame clones, and not every one. The table includes some 150,000 clones, roughly 80% detected once. These data belong to a study of blood T cell repertoires in COVID-19. Overall study: T cells, B-cell-depleted T cells, or PBMCs provided the cDNA or gDNA that served as material.

This CDR3 has 14 amino acids. Deletions cut 4 bases from V and 2 bases from J, with 11 bases between. From germline, CDR1 is SGHDN and CDR2 FVKESK. The material sequenced was peripheral blood. This TCR was recovered from a human donor in a cohort sampled during active COVID-19. The rearrangement joins TRBV14 to TRBJ2-5; D perhaps matches TRBD2 (6 bases). CDR3: CASSLRRDQETQYF. The CDR3 coding sequence is TGTGCCAGCAGCCTTCGGAGGGATCAAGAGACCCAGTACTTC.